These 17 T cell receptor beta chains were all obtained from the same sample, sequenced in a study of blood T cell repertoires in COVID-19. Clones were sequenced by immunoSEQ multiplex PCR, and TCRdb holds only the in-frame ones, with some missing. The sample carries over 250,000 clones, around 87% recorded once. The sample comprised peripheral blood. The receptors shown here come from a woman between 50 and 59 years old with acute or convalescent COVID-19.

The gene calls are TRBV7-2 and TRBJ1-6; 9 bases match TRBD1. Germline V CDR1 and CDR2: SGHTA, FQGNSA. The CDR3 covers 15 residues. V was clipped by 1 base and J by 9 bases; unmatched bases: 4. The CDR3 coding sequence is TGTGCCAGCAGCTTAGAGGGACAGGGAGGTTCACCCCTCCACTTT. Its translation: CASSLEGQGGSPLHF.

The chain has TRBV6-5 and TRBJ2-1; tentative D call: TRBD1 (6 bases). Germline V lookup: CDR1 MNHEY, CDR2 SVGAGI. Trimming shortened V by 5 bases and J by 2 bases, and 13 bases separated the two germline ends. CDR3 length: 15 amino acids. CDR3 residues: CASSQPGGPYNEQFF. CDR3 DNA sequence: TGTGCCAGCAGTCAACCTGGGGGCCCCTACAATGAGCAGTTCTTC.

The V call is TRBV24-1, the J call TRBJ2-2, with D perhaps matching TRBD2 (5 bases). The ends were cut back, 1 base at V and 5 bases at J, with 13 bases in the middle. Germline V CDR1 and CDR2: KGHDR, SFDVKD. The CDR3 covers 16 residues. CDR3 DNA sequence: TGTGCCACCAGTGATTTATCACAGACGGGGACCGGGGAGCTGTTTTTT. As protein: CATSDLSQTGTGELFF.

This rearrangement joins TRBV6-2 or TRBV6-3 to TRBJ1-2; D perhaps matches TRBD1 (6 bases). The CDR3 runs 13 residues. Germline V lookup: CDR1 MNHEY, CDR2 SVGEGT. The germline V and J ends were trimmed by 5 bases and 5 bases, with 12 bases remaining between them. CDR3 sequence: CASSMDSIYGYTF. The CDR3 nucleotides are TGTGCCAGCAGTATGGACAGTATTTATGGCTACACCTTC.

The CDR3 DNA is TGTGCCAGCAGCTTAACGACGGGGAATGAGCAGTTCTTC. Amino acid sequence: CASSLTTGNEQFF. The rearrangement links TRBV7-2 to TRBJ2-1, with TRBD2 as a possible D gene (5 bases). The V end lost 2 bases, the J end lost 7 bases, and 9 bases lay between the germline ends. The CDR3 length is 13 residues. Germline CDR1 and CDR2: SGHTA and FQGNSA.

The genes are TRBV5-1 and TRBJ2-3, with D tentatively TRBD1 (6 bases). The V gene's germline CDR1 is SGHRS and CDR2 YFSETQ. V was cut by 2 bases and J by 2 bases, with 9 bases left in between. This CDR3 region has 14 residues. CDR3 residues: CASSFDRFTDTQYF. The CDR3 DNA reads TGCGCCAGCAGCTTTGACAGGTTCACAGATACGCAGTATTTT.

This chain connects TRBV6-2 or TRBV6-3 to TRBJ1-5; TRBD1 agrees at 7 bases. The CDR3 sequence is 17 residues long. V lost 4 bases and J lost 0; bases outside the gene matches: 9. Germline V gives CDR1 MNHEY, CDR2 SVGEGT. The CDR3 coding sequence is TGTGCCAGCAGTTCGGCGAAACAGGGGAGTAGCAATCAGCCCCAGCATTTT. This gives the protein CASSSAKQGSSNQPQHF.

V gene TRBV18 combines with J gene TRBJ2-2; 8 bases are a match to TRBD2. The V gene end was trimmed by 1 base and the J gene end by 6 bases; junction bases not matched to a gene: 10. The CDR3 extends over 17 amino acids. Per the germline V gene, CDR1 is KGHSH and CDR2 is LQKENI. The CDR3 is CASSPLTSGSGAGELFF. In DNA, the CDR3 is TGTGCCAGCTCACCACTTACTAGCGGATCAGGCGCCGGGGAGCTGTTTTTT.

This clone has only one observation. The rearrangement uses TRBV19 and TRBJ1-5, with D maybe TRBD1 (6 bases). The V gene's germline CDR1 is LNHDA and CDR2 SQIVND (reference sequence). The length of the CDR3 is 15 residues. V was trimmed by 7 bases and J by 4 bases, leaving 17 bases between them. The CDR3 bases are TGTGCCAGTACTCCGGGCGGGGGGCATAATCAGCCCCAGCATTTT. Translation: CASTPGGGHNQPQHF.

The chain has TRBV28 and TRBJ2-2; 7 bases map to TRBD1. Germline trimming cut 7 bases from V and 0 bases from J; bases unmatched to any gene: 8. The CDR3 covers 16 residues. CDR1 is MDHEN and CDR2 is SYDVKM in the germline V gene. CDR3 sequence: CASTSTGTANTGELFF. The CDR3 nucleotides are TGTGCCAGCACAAGTACCGGGACAGCGAACACCGGGGAGCTGTTTTTT. The variable domain in full, completed from reference TRBV28 and TRBJ2-2, reads DVKVTQSSRYLVKRTGEKVFLECVQDMDHENMFWYRQDPGLGLRLIYFSYDVKMKEKGDIPEGYSVSREKKERFSLILESASTNQTSMYLCASTSTGTANTGELFFGEGSRLTVL.

The chain joins TRBV6-5 to TRBJ2-1, with 8 bases aligning to TRBD2. J was trimmed by 2 bases and V by 5 bases; bases with no gene match: 5. Per germline, CDR1 MNHEY and CDR2 SVGAGI. CDR3 length equals 15 residues. DNA of the CDR3: TGTGCCAGCAGTCGCATCGGGGGGGCCTACAATGAGCAGTTCTTC. Protein product: CASSRIGGAYNEQFF.

The DNA of the CDR3 is TGTGCCAGCAGCCTTGACAGTAATCAGCCCCAGCATTTT. Translating it yields CASSLDSNQPQHF. This chain connects TRBV7-9 to TRBJ1-5, with D possibly TRBD1 on 5 matching bases. CDR3 length: 13 residues. Trimming removed 5 bases at V and 4 bases at J, with 9 bases between. Germline CDR1 reads SEHNR; CDR2 reads FQNEAQ (reference sequence).

The chain combines TRBV13 with TRBJ2-1, with D possibly TRBD2 on 6 matching bases. CDR1 is PRHDT and CDR2 is FYEKMQ in the germline V gene (reference sequence). The CDR3 spans 12 residues. Trimming removed 3 bases from V and 9 bases from J, with 9 bases in between. The CDR3 nucleotides read TGTGCCAGCAGCTTTGGAGGGGTTGAGCAGTTCTTC. The encoded protein is CASSFGGVEQFF.

The gene calls are TRBV28 and TRBJ1-1; perhaps TRBD1 as D (5 bases). This CDR3 region has 12 residues. Germline loops: CDR1 MDHEN, CDR2 SYDVKM. The ends were cut back, 3 bases at V and 8 bases at J, with 10 bases in the middle. CDR3 coding DNA: TGTGCCAGCAGTTTCGGGGGTACCGAAGCTTTCTTT. Translation: CASSFGGTEAFF.

This chain joins TRBV7-8 and TRBJ2-4; D might be TRBD2 (5 bases). Germline V gene sequence: CDR1 SGHVS, CDR2 FQNEAQ. V lost 1 base and J lost 9, with 13 bases in between. This CDR3 spans 14 amino acids. The CDR3 DNA follows: TGTGCCAGCAGCTTAGGGGGTAGGGCGGGCATTCAGTACTTC. This codes for CASSLGGRAGIQYF.

The chain has TRBV5-1 and TRBJ2-7; TRBD1 is a possible D gene (6 bases). The germline V gene has CDR1 SGHRS and CDR2 YFSETQ. There are 16 residues in the CDR3. V lost 3 bases, J lost 0 bases, and 16 bases lay in between. This chain's CDR3 is CASSSRTARSSYEQYF. The CDR3 DNA follows: TGCGCCAGCAGCTCGAGGACAGCCCGGAGCTCCTACGAGCAGTACTTC.

This clone appeared a single time. This rearrangement joins TRBV2 to TRBJ1-2; no clear D. CDR3 length equals 13 residues. Trimming shortened V by 3 bases and J by 5 bases, and 10 bases separated the two germline ends. Germline CDR1 is SNHLY and CDR2 is FYNNEI. The CDR3 DNA sequence: TGTGCCAGCAGTGATAACTTGGAGTATGGCTACACCTTC. It translates to CASSDNLEYGYTF.